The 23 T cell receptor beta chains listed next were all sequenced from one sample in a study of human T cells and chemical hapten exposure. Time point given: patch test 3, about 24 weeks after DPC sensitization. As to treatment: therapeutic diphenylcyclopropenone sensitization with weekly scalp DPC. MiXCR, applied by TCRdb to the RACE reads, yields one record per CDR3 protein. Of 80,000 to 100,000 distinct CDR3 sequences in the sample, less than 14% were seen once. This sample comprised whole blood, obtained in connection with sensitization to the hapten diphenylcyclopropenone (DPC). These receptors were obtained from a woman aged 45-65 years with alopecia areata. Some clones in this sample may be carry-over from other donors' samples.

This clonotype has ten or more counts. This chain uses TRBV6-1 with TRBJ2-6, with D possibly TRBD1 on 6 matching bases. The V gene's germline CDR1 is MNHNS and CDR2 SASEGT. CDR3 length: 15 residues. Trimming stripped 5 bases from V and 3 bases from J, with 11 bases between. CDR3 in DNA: TGTGCCAGCAGTATACAGGGAGATGGGGCCAACGTCCTGACTTTC. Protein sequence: CASSIQGDGANVLTF.

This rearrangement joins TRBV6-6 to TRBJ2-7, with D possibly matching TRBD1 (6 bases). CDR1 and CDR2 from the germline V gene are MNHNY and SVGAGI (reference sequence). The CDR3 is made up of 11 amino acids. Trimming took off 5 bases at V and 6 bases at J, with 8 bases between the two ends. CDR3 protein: CASSQGPEQYF. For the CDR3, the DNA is TGTGCCAGCAGTCAGGGGCCCGAGCAGTACTTC.

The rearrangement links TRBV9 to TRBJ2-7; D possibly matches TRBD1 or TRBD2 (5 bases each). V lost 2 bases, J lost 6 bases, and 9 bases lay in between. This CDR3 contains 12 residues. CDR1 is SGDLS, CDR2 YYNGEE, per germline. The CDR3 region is CASSVGASEQYF. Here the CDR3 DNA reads TGTGCCAGCAGCGTCGGGGCGAGCGAGCAGTACTTC. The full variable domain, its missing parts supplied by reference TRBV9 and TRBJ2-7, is DSGVTQTPKHLITATGQRVTLRCSPRSGDLSVYWYQQSLDQGLQFLIQYYNGEERAKGNILERFSAQQFPDLHSELNLSSLELGDSALYFCASSVGASEQYFGPGTRLTVT.

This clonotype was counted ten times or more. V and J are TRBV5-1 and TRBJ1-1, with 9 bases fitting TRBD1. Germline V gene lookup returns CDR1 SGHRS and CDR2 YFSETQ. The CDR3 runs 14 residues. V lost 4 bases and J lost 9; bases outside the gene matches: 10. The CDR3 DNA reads TGCGCCAGCAGCGTGGACGGACAGGGGACTCAAGCTTTCTTT. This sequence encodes CASSVDGQGTQAFF.

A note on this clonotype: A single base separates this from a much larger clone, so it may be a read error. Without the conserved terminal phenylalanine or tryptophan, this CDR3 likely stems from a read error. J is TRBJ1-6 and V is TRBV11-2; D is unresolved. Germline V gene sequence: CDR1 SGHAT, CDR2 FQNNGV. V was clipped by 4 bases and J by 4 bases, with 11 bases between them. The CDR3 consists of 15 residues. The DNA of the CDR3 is TGTGCCAGCAGCTCCCCGACTGGGTATAATTCACCCCTCCACTAT. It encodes CASSSPTGYNSPLHY.

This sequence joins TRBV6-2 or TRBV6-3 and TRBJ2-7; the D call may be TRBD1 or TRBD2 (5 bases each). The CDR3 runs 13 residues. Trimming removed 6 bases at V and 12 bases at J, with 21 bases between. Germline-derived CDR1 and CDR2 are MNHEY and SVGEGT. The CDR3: CASRGTPGRSMYF. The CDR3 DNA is TGTGCCAGCAGGGGTACTCCGGGACGGTCTATGTACTTC.

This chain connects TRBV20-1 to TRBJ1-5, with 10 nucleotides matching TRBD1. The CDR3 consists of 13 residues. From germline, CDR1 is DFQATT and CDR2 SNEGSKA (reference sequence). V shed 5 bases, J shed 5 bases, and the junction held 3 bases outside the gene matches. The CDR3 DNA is TGCAGTGCTTGGACAGGGGGGGATCAGCCCCAGCATTTT. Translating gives CSAWTGGDQPQHF.

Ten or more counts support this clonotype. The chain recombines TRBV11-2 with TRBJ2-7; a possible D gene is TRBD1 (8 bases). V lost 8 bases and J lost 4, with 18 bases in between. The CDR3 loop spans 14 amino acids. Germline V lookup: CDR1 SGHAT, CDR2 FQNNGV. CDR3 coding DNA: TGTGCCAGCGGGAGGGGACAGGTGCTTTACGAGCAGTACTTC. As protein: CASGRGQVLYEQYF. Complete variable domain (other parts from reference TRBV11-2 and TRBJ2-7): EAGVAQSPRYKIIEKRQSVAFWCNPISGHATLYWYQQILGQGPKLLIQFQNNGVVDDSQLPKDRFSAERLKGVDSTLKIQPAKLEDSAVYLCASGRGQVLYEQYFGPGTRLTVT.

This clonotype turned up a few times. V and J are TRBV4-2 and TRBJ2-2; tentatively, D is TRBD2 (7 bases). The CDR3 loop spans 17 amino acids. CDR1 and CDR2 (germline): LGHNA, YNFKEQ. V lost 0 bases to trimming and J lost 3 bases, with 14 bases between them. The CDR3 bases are TGTGCCAGCAGCCAAGATAGGGGGACTACCGACACCGGGGAGCTGTTTTTT. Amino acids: CASSQDRGTTDTGELFF.

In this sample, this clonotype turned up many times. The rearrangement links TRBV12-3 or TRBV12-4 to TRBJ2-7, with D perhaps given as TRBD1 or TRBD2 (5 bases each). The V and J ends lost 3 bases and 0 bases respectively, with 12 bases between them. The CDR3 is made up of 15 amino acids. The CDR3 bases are TGTGCCAGCAGTTTCGTTCGGGGCCACTCCTACGAGCAGTACTTC. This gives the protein CASSFVRGHSYEQYF.

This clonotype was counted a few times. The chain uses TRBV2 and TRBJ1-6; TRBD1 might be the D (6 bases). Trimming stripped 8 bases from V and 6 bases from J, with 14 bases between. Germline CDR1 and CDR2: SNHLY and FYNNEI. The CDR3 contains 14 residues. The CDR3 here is CASRRGGGNSPLHF. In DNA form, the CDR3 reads TGTGCCAGCCGCCGAGGGGGGGGTAATTCACCCCTCCACTTT.

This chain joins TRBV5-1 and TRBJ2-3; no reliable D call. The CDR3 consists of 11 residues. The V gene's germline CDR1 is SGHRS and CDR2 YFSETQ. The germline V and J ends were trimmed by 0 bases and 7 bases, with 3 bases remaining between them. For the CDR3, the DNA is TGCGCCAGCAGCTTGGAAAATACGCAGTATTTT. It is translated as CASSLENTQYF.

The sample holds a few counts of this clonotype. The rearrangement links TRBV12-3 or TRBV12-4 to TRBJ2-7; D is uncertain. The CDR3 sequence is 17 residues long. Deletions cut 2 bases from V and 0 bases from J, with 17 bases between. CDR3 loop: CASSLSWGKRSSYEQYF. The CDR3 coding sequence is TGTGCCAGCAGTTTATCGTGGGGAAAGAGGAGCTCCTACGAGCAGTACTTC.

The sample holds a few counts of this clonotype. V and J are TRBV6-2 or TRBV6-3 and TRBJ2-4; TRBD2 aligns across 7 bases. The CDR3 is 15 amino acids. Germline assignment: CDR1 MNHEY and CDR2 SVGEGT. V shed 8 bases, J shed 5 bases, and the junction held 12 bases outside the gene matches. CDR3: CASLGGRAGENIQYF. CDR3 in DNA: TGTGCCAGCCTGGGAGGGAGGGCTGGAGAAAACATTCAGTACTTC.

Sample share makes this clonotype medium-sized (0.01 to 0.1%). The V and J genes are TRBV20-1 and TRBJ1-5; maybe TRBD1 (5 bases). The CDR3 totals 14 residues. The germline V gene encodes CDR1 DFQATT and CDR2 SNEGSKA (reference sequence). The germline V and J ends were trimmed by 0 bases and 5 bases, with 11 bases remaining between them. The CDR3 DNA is TGCAGTGCTAGAGATTCGGGGGACCATCAGCCCCAGCATTTT. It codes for CSARDSGDHQPQHF.

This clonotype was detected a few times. CDR3 DNA sequence: TGTGCCTGGGTTAGCGGGAACACAGATACGCAGTATTTT. It encodes CAWVSGNTDTQYF. The chain is built from TRBV30 and TRBJ2-3; TRBD2 agrees at 8 bases. CDR1 is GTSNPN, CDR2 SVGIG, per germline (reference sequence). The CDR3 covers 13 residues. V gave up 5 bases and J gave up 2 bases; unmatched junction bases: 3.

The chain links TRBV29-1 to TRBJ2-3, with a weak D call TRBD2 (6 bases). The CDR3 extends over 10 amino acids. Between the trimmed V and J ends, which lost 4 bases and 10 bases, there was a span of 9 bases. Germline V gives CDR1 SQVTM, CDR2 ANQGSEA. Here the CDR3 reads CSVGEEAQYF. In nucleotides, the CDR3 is TGCAGCGTTGGGGAGGAGGCGCAGTATTTT.

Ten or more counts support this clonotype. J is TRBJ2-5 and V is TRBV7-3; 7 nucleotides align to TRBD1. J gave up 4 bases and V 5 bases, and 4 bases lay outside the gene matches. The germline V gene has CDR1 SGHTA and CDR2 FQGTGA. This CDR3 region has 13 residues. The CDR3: CASSRGRGETQYF. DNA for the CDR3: TGTGCCAGCAGCAGGGGGCGAGGAGAGACCCAGTACTTC.

Written as DNA, the CDR3 is TGCAGCGTTGAAGAAAGGGGCAGGGTAGAAACCGGGGAGCTGTTTTTT. Its translation: CSVEERGRVETGELFF. V usage is TRBV29-1 and J usage is TRBJ2-2, with D possibly matching TRBD1 (5 bases). Trimming took 0 bases from V and 5 from J, leaving 16 bases between them. The CDR3 has 16 amino acids. CDR1 SQVTM and CDR2 ANQGSEA come from the germline V gene.

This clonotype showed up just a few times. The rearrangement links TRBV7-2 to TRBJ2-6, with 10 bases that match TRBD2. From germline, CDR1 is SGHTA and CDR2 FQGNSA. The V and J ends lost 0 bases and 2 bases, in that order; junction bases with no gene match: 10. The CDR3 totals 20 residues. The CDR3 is CASSLASSAGGPAGANVLTF. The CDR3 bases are TGTGCCAGCAGCTTAGCCTCCTCAGCGGGAGGGCCCGCTGGGGCCAACGTCCTGACTTTC.

Here the CDR3 reads CASSPQTGGGSGANVLTF. DNA of the CDR3: TGTGCCAGCAGCCCTCAGACAGGGGGCGGCTCTGGGGCCAACGTCCTGACTTTC. The gene calls are TRBV5-4 and TRBJ2-6, with TRBD1 identical over 10 bases. The ends lost 4 bases at V and 0 bases at J; junction bases unmatched: 7. This CDR3 spans 18 amino acids. CDR1 is SGHNT and CDR2 is YYREEE in the germline V gene (reference sequence).

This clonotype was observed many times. CDR3 region: CASSTGAGVTEQYF. The CDR3 DNA reads TGCGCCAGCAGTACTGGCGCGGGAGTAACCGAGCAGTACTTC. The rearrangement joins TRBV5-1 to TRBJ2-7, with 7 bases fitting TRBD2. Germline-derived CDR1 and CDR2 are SGHRS and YFSETQ. This CDR3 spans 14 amino acids. V gave up 5 bases and J gave up 6 bases; unmatched junction bases: 11.

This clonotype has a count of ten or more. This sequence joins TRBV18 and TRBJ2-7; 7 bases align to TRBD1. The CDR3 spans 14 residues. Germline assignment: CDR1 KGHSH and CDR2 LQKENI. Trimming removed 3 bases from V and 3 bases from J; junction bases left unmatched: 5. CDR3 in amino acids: CASSPSRDSYEQYF. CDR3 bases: TGTGCCAGCTCACCCTCCCGGGACAGCTACGAGCAGTACTTC.